This T cell receptor (beta chain) was retrieved from a study of human T cells and chemical hapten exposure. Time point denoted: pre-sensitization, week 0. Treatment described: therapeutic diphenylcyclopropenone sensitization with weekly scalp DPC. Trimming cost V 0 bases and J 8 bases, with 14 bases left between them. Germline V lookup: CDR1 SGHRS, CDR2 YFSETQ. The CDR3 consists of 14 residues. Original handling: Counts of TCRs in each sample centred on a median of around 100,000 and extended from about 24,000 to 680,000. TCRdb recomputed calls from the RACE reads with MiXCR, one row per CDR3 protein. The V and J calls shown here were made by TCRdb, not taken from the authors' results. The top ten hold about 3.1% of the sample, which has around 100,000 distinct CDR3 sequences, roughly 10% seen once. This clonotype was recorded only once. A single base separates this from a much larger clone, so it may be a read error.

The clonotype comes from an older woman with alopecia areata. Some clones in this sample may be carry-over from other donors' samples. The chain joins TRBV5-1 to TRBJ1-1; D gene ambiguous. Specimen: whole blood, collected in connection with sensitization to the hapten diphenylcyclopropenone (DPC). The CDR3, as DNA: TGCGCCAGCAGCTTGGATGGGGAAGGGTCGGAAGCTTTCTTT. Translation: CASSLDGEGSEAFF.